These 14 T cell receptor beta chains originate from one sample sequenced in a study of T-cell memory formation after mild COVID-19. In TCRdb, the 5' RACE reads were re-called with MiXCR into one record per CDR3 protein. The table shows around 340,000 distinct CDR3 sequences, with about an eighth occurring only once. The sample comprised PBMCs or a T cell subset sorted from them (not recorded which). All receptors derive from a man younger than 30 who had mild COVID-19 (a few samples of this study predate the infection). Cell type and time point are not known.

This clonotype showed up just a few times. The chain couples TRBV9 to TRBJ1-4; 7 bases are a match to TRBD1. This CDR3 has 16 residues. Per germline, CDR1 SGDLS and CDR2 YYNGEE. Trimming removed 3 bases from V and 4 bases from J; junction bases left unmatched: 9. The CDR3: CASSANRGQLNEKLFF. The CDR3 bases are TGTGCCAGCAGCGCCAATCGGGGACAGCTTAATGAAAAACTGTTTTTT.

V is TRBV29-1 and J is TRBJ1-2, with D perhaps matching TRBD1 (5 bases). Looked up from germline, CDR1 is SQVTM and CDR2 is ANQGSEA. The CDR3 sequence is 15 residues long. Trimming pared 5 bases from V and 0 bases from J, leaving 16 bases between. CDR3 loop: CSVRGPRDSNYGYTF. The CDR3, as DNA: TGCAGCGTTCGGGGTCCTCGGGACTCTAACTATGGCTACACCTTC.

This rearrangement joins TRBV5-1 to TRBJ2-7, with unresolved D. CDR1 SGHRS and CDR2 YFSETQ come from the germline V gene. The CDR3 totals 14 residues. Trimming pared 3 bases from V and 6 bases from J, leaving 16 bases between. The CDR3 here is CASSWTERNPEQYF. CDR3 coding DNA: TGCGCCAGCAGCTGGACGGAGAGGAATCCCGAGCAGTACTTC.

This chain uses TRBV29-1 with TRBJ2-7; TRBD1 might be the D (5 bases). CDR1 and CDR2 (germline): SQVTM, ANQGSEA. V shed 3 bases and J shed 5 bases, with 8 bases lying between them. The CDR3 runs 11 residues. The CDR3 nucleotides read TGCAGCGTTGACCAGGGCGACGAGCAGTACTTC. It codes for CSVDQGDEQYF.

This sequence joins TRBV29-1 and TRBJ1-1; a weak D match, TRBD1 (6 bases). The CDR3 loop spans 12 amino acids. Per the germline V gene, CDR1 is SQVTM and CDR2 is ANQGSEA. The CDR3 spells CSVGGQSTEAFF. The CDR3 nucleotides are TGCAGTGTGGGGGGGCAATCCACTGAAGCTTTCTTT.

This clonotype has more than one count but fewer than ten. This chain uses TRBV6-1 with TRBJ1-1, with D possibly matching TRBD1 (5 bases). The CDR3 covers 15 residues. Germline V gene sequence: CDR1 MNHNS, CDR2 SASEGT. V lost 4 bases and J 5 bases, leaving 17 bases between the germline ends. The CDR3 loop reads CASSGNGWGRTEAFF. Written as DNA, the CDR3 is TGTGCCAGCAGTGGCAACGGCTGGGGACGAACTGAAGCTTTCTTT.

The chain uses TRBV15 and TRBJ1-6; D uncertain. CDR1 and CDR2 from the germline V gene are LNHNV and YYDKDF (reference sequence). The V end lost 8 bases, the J end lost 8 bases, and 7 bases lay between the germline ends. This CDR3 contains 11 residues. CDR3 in amino acids: CATVLYSPLHF. In nucleotides, the CDR3 is TGTGCCACCGTCCTTTATTCACCCCTCCACTTT.

The chain links TRBV12-3 or TRBV12-4 to TRBJ2-5, with unresolved D. V was cut by 3 bases and J by 4 bases, with 18 bases left in between. The CDR3 is made up of 16 amino acids. CDR3 bases: TGTGCCAGCAGTTTGCCCCTCGCGTCAGCTGGAGAGACCCAGTACTTC. Translation gives CASSLPLASAGETQYF.

The chain couples TRBV7-9 to TRBJ1-1; TRBD1 might be the D (6 bases). V dropped 3 bases and J dropped 6 bases, with 29 bases sitting between them. From germline, CDR1 is SEHNR and CDR2 FQNEAQ (reference sequence). The length of the CDR3 is 19 residues. The CDR3: CASSLGREGDRGLSAEAFF. The CDR3 bases are TGTGCCAGCAGCTTGGGAAGAGAGGGGGACCGTGGGTTGTCGGCTGAAGCTTTCTTT.

The chain is built from TRBV14 and TRBJ2-4; TRBD2 matches at 12 bases. The V gene end was trimmed by 9 bases and the J gene end by 5 bases; junction bases not matched to a gene: 5. Germline CDR1 SGHDN, CDR2 FVKESK. The CDR3 is made up of 14 amino acids. CDR3 DNA sequence: TGTGCCAGGAGGACTAGCGGGATGGAAAACATTCAGTACTTC. Translated, it gives CARRTSGMENIQYF.

This clonotype was counted a few times. The chain has TRBV7-9 and TRBJ2-2; a weak D match, TRBD1 (5 bases). The germline V gene has CDR1 SEHNR and CDR2 FQNEAQ (reference sequence). CDR3 length equals 16 residues. Trimming took 4 bases from V and 1 from J, leaving 13 bases between them. The CDR3 nucleotides are TGTGCCAGCAGCTCCCGCCCCACAGGGAACACCGGGGAGCTGTTTTTT. As protein: CASSSRPTGNTGELFF.

This clonotype was observed a handful of times. V and J are TRBV30 and TRBJ1-5, with unresolved D. The CDR3 totals 14 residues. V was shortened by 7 bases and J by 1 base, with 14 bases between the two germline ends. CDR1 is GTSNPN, CDR2 SVGIG, per germline (reference sequence). The CDR3 sequence: CAYTEGQSNQPQHF. The CDR3 nucleotides read TGTGCCTACACCGAAGGGCAGAGCAATCAGCCCCAGCATTTT.

This chain links TRBV7-9 with TRBJ2-3, with 9 bases identical to TRBD1. The CDR3 extends over 14 amino acids. Trimming at V came to 11 bases and at J to 0 bases, leaving 6 bases not matched to a gene. Germline CDR1 SEHNR, CDR2 FQNEAQ (reference sequence). DNA for the CDR3: TGTGCCGCCCGGACAGGGGCGAGCACAGATACGCAGTATTTT. Translated: CAARTGASTDTQYF.

The chain links TRBV28 to TRBJ2-2; D perhaps matches TRBD2 (6 bases). This CDR3 contains 13 residues. Germline CDR1 reads MDHEN; CDR2 reads SYDVKM. Trimming shortened V by 6 bases and J by 7 bases, and 12 bases separated the two germline ends. Here the CDR3 reads CASRGLTGGELFF. CDR3 bases: TGTGCCAGCAGGGGACTTACGGGCGGGGAGCTGTTTTTT.